Below are 5 T cell receptor beta chains sequenced from a single sample in a study of regulatory T cells in long-lasting Graves disease. Time point of the sample: newly diagnosed GD, antithyroid drugs for less than 3 months. The TCR library was made from RNA extracted from PBMCs. Construction of the TCR beta libraries employed iRepertoire HTBI primers in conjunction with Arm-PCR of CDR3 regions. TCRdb re-called the multiplex PCR reads with MiXCR, one entry per CDR3 protein. This sample has 300,000 to 400,000 distinct CDR3 sequences, with 16% found just once. These records were also assigned to another study, of T cells in Graves' hyperthyroidism and ophthalmopathy.

The input for sequencing was peripheral blood mononuclear cells (PBMCs), taken at new diagnosis, from a patient treated with antithyroid drugs. Receptors were obtained from a man aged 40-49 years with Graves disease.

The chain uses TRBV7-8 and TRBJ1-5; 8 nucleotides match TRBD1. The J segment lost 4 bases and the V segment lost 2 bases, leaving 4 bases of the junction unmatched. Looked up from germline, CDR1 is SGHVS and CDR2 is FQNEAQ. CDR3 size: 15 residues. CDR3 in DNA: TGTGCCAGCAGCTTAAGACAGGGGAGGAATCAGCCCCAGCATTTT. It codes for CASSLRQGRNQPQHF.

The chain carries TRBV19 and TRBJ1-5; 7 bases fit TRBD1. The germline V gene has CDR1 LNHDA and CDR2 SQIVND (reference sequence). This CDR3 is built from 16 residues. J lost 1 base, V lost 4 bases, and 7 bases had no gene match. The CDR3 protein is CASSRQTGTSNQPQHF. The CDR3 nucleotides read TGTGCCAGTAGTAGACAGACAGGGACAAGCAATCAGCCCCAGCATTTT.

This clonotype came up a few times. The chain has TRBV5-1 and TRBJ2-6; D unresolved. CDR1 and CDR2 (germline): SGHRS, YFSETQ. V lost 2 bases, J lost 0 bases, and 9 bases lay in between. CDR3 length: 16 amino acids. The chain's CDR3 is CASSLYKSSGANVLTF. The CDR3 DNA is TGCGCCAGCAGCTTATACAAGAGCTCTGGGGCCAACGTCCTGACTTTC.

J is TRBJ2-1 and V is TRBV20-1, with D possibly being TRBD2 (6 bases). Germline lookup yields CDR1 DFQATT and CDR2 SNEGSKA (reference sequence). The CDR3 is 11 amino acids. Trimming removed 2 bases at V and 11 bases at J, with 10 bases between. CDR3 sequence (DNA): TGCAGTGCTAGATTGGGACTTCAGCAGTTCTTC. Encoded protein: CSARLGLQQFF.

This clonotype was counted at least ten times. The genes are TRBV6-2 or TRBV6-3 and TRBJ2-2; 7 positions match TRBD1. The CDR3 is 15 residues long. Trimming cost V 4 bases and J 0 bases; bases outside gene matches: 2. Germline V CDR1 and CDR2: MNHEY, SVGEGT. CDR3 amino acids: CASSFQGANTGELFF. The DNA of the CDR3 is TGTGCCAGCAGTTTTCAGGGGGCGAACACCGGGGAGCTGTTTTTT.